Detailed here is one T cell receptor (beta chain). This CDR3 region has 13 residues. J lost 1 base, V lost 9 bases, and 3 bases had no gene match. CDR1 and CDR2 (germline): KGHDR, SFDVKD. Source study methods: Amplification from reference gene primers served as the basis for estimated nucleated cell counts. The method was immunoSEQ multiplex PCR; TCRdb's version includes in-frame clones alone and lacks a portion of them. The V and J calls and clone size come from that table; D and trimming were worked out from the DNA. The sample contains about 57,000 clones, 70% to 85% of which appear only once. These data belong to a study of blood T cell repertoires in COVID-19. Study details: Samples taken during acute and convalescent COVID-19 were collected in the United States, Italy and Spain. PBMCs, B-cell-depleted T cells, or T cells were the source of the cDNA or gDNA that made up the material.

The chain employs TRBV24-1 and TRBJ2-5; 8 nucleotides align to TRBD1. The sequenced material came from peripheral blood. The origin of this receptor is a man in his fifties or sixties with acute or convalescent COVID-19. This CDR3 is CATGGTGQETQYF. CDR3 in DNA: TGTGCCACCGGCGGGACAGGCCAAGAGACCCAGTACTTC.